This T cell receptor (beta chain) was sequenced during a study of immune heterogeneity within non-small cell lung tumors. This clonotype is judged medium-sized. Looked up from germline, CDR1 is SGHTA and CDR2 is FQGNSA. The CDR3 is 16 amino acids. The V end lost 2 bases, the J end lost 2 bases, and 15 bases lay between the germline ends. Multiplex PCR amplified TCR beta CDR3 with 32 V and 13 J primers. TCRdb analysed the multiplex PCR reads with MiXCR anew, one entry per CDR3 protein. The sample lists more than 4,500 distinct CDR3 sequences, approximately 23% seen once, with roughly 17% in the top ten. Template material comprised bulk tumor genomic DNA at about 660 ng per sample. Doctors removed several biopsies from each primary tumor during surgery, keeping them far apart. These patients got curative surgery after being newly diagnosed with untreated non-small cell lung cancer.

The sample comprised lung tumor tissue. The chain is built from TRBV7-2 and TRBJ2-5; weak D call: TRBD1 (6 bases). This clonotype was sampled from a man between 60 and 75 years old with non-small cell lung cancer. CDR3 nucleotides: TGTGCCAGCAGCTTATCGGTGGGGGCGAGACAAGAGACCCAGTACTTC. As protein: CASSLSVGARQETQYF.